This T cell receptor (beta chain) derives from a study of T cell changes during pregnancy in multiple sclerosis (dated by TCRdb to the late 2010s). In terms of the full investigation: The study looked at changes in the T cell repertoire across pregnancy in women with multiple sclerosis.

Libraries were prepared through the immunoSEQ multiplex PCR assay. TCRdb mirrors the immuneACCESS table, restricted to in-frame sequences. Some clones are absent from its copies; in checked studies, under half trace to an unresolved V gene, and the reason for the others is unknown. The sample table shows some 39,000 clones, and about 88% are seen once. The ten largest clonotypes hold roughly 4% of the sample. Comment on this clone: The clone's antigen remains unknown. Relative to the germline gene, one junction end is altered; a read error may explain this.

The CDR1 and CDR2 encoded by the germline V gene are SGHDT and YYEEEE. The CDR3 runs 12 amino acids, cysteine and phenylalanine included. Only the CDR3 part of the read is kept: 36 bases, read in frame from the first base. The chain links TRBV5-6 with TRBJ1-1; the D gene is perhaps TRBD1, from 5 matching bases. This sequence originates from a female donor with multiple sclerosis, enrolled in a pregnancy study. Sequenced here: CD8+ T cells from peripheral blood mononuclear cells, sampled in the first trimester of pregnancy. The CDR3 reads CASRFGGTEAFF. The nucleotide sequence reads TGTGCCAGCCGCTTTGGGGGGACTGAAGCTTTCTTT.